This entry concerns a single TCR beta chain. Libraries were prepared by immunoSEQ multiplex PCR; TCRdb keeps only in-frame clonotypes and omits some of them. The sample shows fewer than 50,000 clones, around 73% of them seen only once. These data originate in a study of early stage breast cancer tumors. V was trimmed by 4 bases and J by 4 bases, leaving 10 bases between them. CDR1 and CDR2 (germline): ENHRY, SYGVKD. This CDR3 is built from 14 residues. This TCR came from a person aged 45 to 59 with breast cancer. Sequenced input: blood. The gene calls are TRBV10-3 and TRBJ2-2; D is perhaps TRBD2 (6 bases). For the CDR3, the DNA is TGTGCCATCAGTGTAGGGGAGGTCACCGGGGAGCTGTTTTTT. This sequence encodes CAISVGEVTGELFF.